The entry below gives a single T cell receptor (beta chain) sequence along with its context. Its antigen is unidentified. V shed 3 bases, J shed 5 bases, and the junction held 5 bases outside the gene matches. The CDR3 consists of 15 residues. The V gene's germline CDR1 is SGHRS and CDR2 YFSETQ. RNA was extracted with the RNeasy kit, and a quantity of about 0.5 to 1 ug was reverse transcribed using random hexamers. The TCR beta CDR3 was amplified by immunoSEQ multiplex PCR across 54 Vbeta, 13 Jbeta. TCRdb used MiXCR to reprocess the immunoSEQ multiplex PCR reads, holding one entry per CDR3 protein. The sample includes about 100,000 distinct CDR3 sequences, 95% of them seen just once. The data derive from a study of CD8 T cells in Susac syndrome. Looking at the study overall: At the time of blood draw, patients with Susac syndrome were therapy-naive, receiving corticosteroids, or receiving intravenous immunoglobulin alone.

Regarding the study as a whole: The total CD8+ repertoires yielded 15 to 20 Susac-specific public clones and the CD8+ TEMRA repertoires yielded five or six. Susac CD8+ cells expanded clonally the most in TEMRA cells and in active patients.

The chain couples TRBV5-1 to TRBJ1-2; 12 bases agree with TRBD1. The receptor comes from a human donor with Susac syndrome. Sequencing input: CD8+ T cells from PBMCs. CDR3 sequence: CASSSGQGAGYGYTF. The DNA of the CDR3 is TGCGCCAGCAGCTCGGGACAGGGGGCAGGATATGGCTACACCTTC.